These 24 T cell receptor beta chains came from one sample sequenced in a study of T cell changes during pregnancy in multiple sclerosis. This table comes from immunoSEQ multiplex PCR, and its TCRdb copy is limited to in-frame clones, with some not included. The sample holds roughly 39,000 clones, roughly nine tenths seen once. This sample comprised CD4+ T cells from peripheral blood mononuclear cells, obtained in the first trimester of pregnancy. These receptor sequences come from a female donor in good health, enrolled as a control in a pregnancy study.

The DNA for the CDR3 is TGCGCCAGCAGCCAACTAGGGACATTCCAAGAGACCCAGTACTTC. Amino acids: CASSQLGTFQETQYF. This chain links TRBV4-1 with TRBJ2-5; tentatively, D is TRBD1 (6 bases). Germline values: CDR1 MGHRA, CDR2 YSYEKL. The CDR3 has 15 residues. V was pared by 2 bases and J by 1 base, with 11 bases between.

This clone was counted only a few times. The chain links TRBV5-8 to TRBJ1-5; no clear D. This CDR3 has 15 amino acids. V dropped 0 bases and J dropped 0 bases, with 7 bases sitting between them. Germline V lookup: CDR1 SGHTS, CDR2 YDEGEE. The DNA of the CDR3 is TGTGCCAGCAGCTTGGGCGGGGATAGCAATCAGCCCCAGCATTTT. This gives the protein CASSLGGDSNQPQHF.

The V gene is TRBV5-4, the J gene TRBJ2-3, with D perhaps matching TRBD1 (5 bases). V lost 2 bases and J lost 2, with 12 bases in between. The CDR3 is 15 residues long. Germline V CDR1 and CDR2: SGHNT, YYREEE (reference sequence). The CDR3 sequence is CASSLNRFSTDTQYF. DNA of the CDR3: TGTGCCAGCAGCTTAAACAGGTTTTCCACAGATACGCAGTATTTT.

The chain has TRBV2 and TRBJ2-2; tentatively, D is TRBD1 (5 bases). CDR1 and CDR2 (germline): SNHLY, FYNNEI. Trimming stripped 8 bases from V and 5 bases from J, with 15 bases between. The CDR3 spans 14 residues. The CDR3 nucleotides read TGTGCCAGCTCCAGTCACAGGCCGACCGGGGAGCTGTTTTTT. Amino acid sequence: CASSSHRPTGELFF.

The chain carries TRBV7-9 and TRBJ2-1; tentatively, D is TRBD1 (5 bases). Per germline, CDR1 SEHNR and CDR2 FQNEAQ (reference sequence). Trimming removed 2 bases at V and 9 bases at J, with 8 bases between. The CDR3 contains 12 residues. CDR3 bases: TGTGCCAGCAGCTTATGGGGCGGTGAGCAGTTCTTC. Translating gives CASSLWGGEQFF.

J is TRBJ1-1 and V is TRBV11-3; possibly TRBD1 for D (5 bases). The germline CDR1 and CDR2 sequences are SGHNT and YENEEA. V was clipped by 5 bases and J by 4 bases, with 14 bases between them. The CDR3 is 14 amino acids. In nucleotides, the CDR3 is TGTGCCAGCAGCAAAAATTCGGGGGGCACTGAAGCTTTCTTT. The encoded protein is CASSKNSGGTEAFF.

The chain links TRBV7-8 to TRBJ2-2; D may be TRBD2 (6 bases). This CDR3 is 14 amino acids long. V lost 1 base to trimming and J lost 5 bases, with 8 bases between them. The germline V gene encodes CDR1 SGHVS and CDR2 FQNEAQ. CDR3 nucleotide sequence: TGTGCCAGCAGCTTAGGTGGGACTACCGGGGAGCTGTTTTTT. It encodes CASSLGGTTGELFF.

The J gene is TRBJ2-2, the V gene TRBV7-2, with D tentatively TRBD1 (6 bases). Germline V CDR1 and CDR2: SGHTA, FQGNSA. This CDR3 spans 17 amino acids. The V end lost 1 base, the J end lost 2 bases, and 14 bases lay between the germline ends. CDR3 protein: CASSLEGPGVNTGELFF. The CDR3 coding sequence is TGTGCCAGCAGCTTAGAAGGGCCAGGGGTTAACACCGGGGAGCTGTTTTTT.

This clone showed up just once. V gene TRBV5-5 combines with J gene TRBJ2-3, with D possibly TRBD2 on 6 matching bases. CDR3 length equals 13 residues. Germline V gives CDR1 SGHKS, CDR2 YYEKEE (reference sequence). V lost 6 bases to trimming and J lost 5 bases, with 13 bases between them. This CDR3 is CASIWRAQDTQYF. The CDR3 DNA is TGTGCCAGCATATGGAGGGCGCAAGATACGCAGTATTTT.

The rearrangement links TRBV7-8 to TRBJ2-1; perhaps TRBD1 as D (6 bases). CDR1 and CDR2 from the germline V gene are SGHVS and FQNEAQ. This CDR3 is built from 12 residues. Between the trimmed V and J ends, which lost 5 bases and 9 bases, there was a span of 11 bases. The CDR3 nucleotides are TGTGCCAGCAGCGTACAGGGTGGTGAGCAGTTCTTC. This encodes CASSVQGGEQFF.

The CDR3 spells CASSQIGSGANVLTF. Written as DNA, the CDR3 is TGTGCCAGCAGCCAAATCGGCTCTGGGGCCAACGTCCTGACTTTC. J is TRBJ2-6 and V is TRBV4-2, with no clear D. Looked up from germline, CDR1 is LGHNA and CDR2 is YNFKEQ. Trimming took 2 bases from V and 0 from J, leaving 5 bases between them. CDR3 length: 15 amino acids.

The rearrangement joins TRBV19 to TRBJ1-2; tentative D call: TRBD1 (6 bases). Per the germline V gene, CDR1 is LNHDA and CDR2 is SQIVND (reference sequence). V lost 6 bases and J 1 base, leaving 15 bases between the germline ends. The CDR3 length is 15 residues. The CDR3 nucleotides read TGTGCCAGTAGCGAACTCCAGGGGATTAACTATGGCTACACCTTC. Translated, it gives CASSELQGINYGYTF.

The rearrangement uses TRBV18 and TRBJ1-3, with a tentative D call TRBD1 (6 bases). This CDR3 comprises 20 residues. Germline assignment: CDR1 KGHSH and CDR2 LQKENI. V was shortened by 4 bases and J by 0 bases, with 25 bases between the two germline ends. Written as DNA, the CDR3 is TGTGCCAGCTCACGGGTCGGGACATTATTATCCCAAGACTCTGGAAACACCATATATTTT. Amino acids: CASSRVGTLLSQDSGNTIYF.

There are a few counts of this clone. J is TRBJ2-7 and V is TRBV5-1, with D possibly being TRBD2 (7 bases). Trimming pared 6 bases from V and 2 bases from J, leaving 15 bases between. Per germline, CDR1 SGHRS and CDR2 YFSETQ. The CDR3 sequence is 14 residues long. The CDR3 sequence is CASTPRRGPYEQYF. DNA for the CDR3: TGCGCCAGCACCCCGCGGCGGGGGCCCTACGAGCAGTACTTC.

The V gene is TRBV6-1, the J gene TRBJ1-1; no firm D call. Trimming removed 4 bases at V and 3 bases at J, with 12 bases between. The CDR3 sequence is 14 residues long. Germline V lookup: CDR1 MNHNS, CDR2 SASEGT. In DNA form, the CDR3 reads TGTGCCAGCAGTGCGTGGGGAGCGGACACTGAAGCTTTCTTT. This encodes CASSAWGADTEAFF.

The chain joins TRBV12-5 to TRBJ2-3; 7 nucleotides align to TRBD2. This CDR3 contains 20 residues. Per germline, CDR1 LGHNT and CDR2 FRNRAP. After removal of 0 bases from V and 3 bases from J, the junction contained 18 bases not matched to a gene. For the CDR3, the DNA is TGTGCTAGTGGTTTGGTATCCCCCAAGACTAGCTATCGGCATACAGATACGCAGTATTTT. Encoded protein: CASGLVSPKTSYRHTDTQYF.

The chain combines TRBV18 with TRBJ2-1, with 9 positions matching TRBD1. This CDR3 is built from 15 residues. Germline V gene lookup returns CDR1 KGHSH and CDR2 LQKENI. V trimming: 3 bases; J trimming: 7 bases; junction bases outside the gene matches: 7. CDR3 in amino acids: CASSPGQGIINEQFF. The CDR3 DNA reads TGTGCCAGCTCACCTGGACAGGGGATAATAAATGAGCAGTTCTTC.

The gene calls are TRBV19 and TRBJ1-1; 8 positions match TRBD1. CDR1 LNHDA and CDR2 SQIVND come from the germline V gene (reference sequence). This CDR3 has 14 amino acids. The J segment lost 1 base and the V segment lost 5 bases, leaving 3 bases of the junction unmatched. CDR3 bases: TGTGCCAGTAGTGACAGGGGCGCGAACACTGAAGCTTTCTTT. Encoded protein: CASSDRGANTEAFF.

The count of this clone is one. The V and J genes are TRBV7-2 and TRBJ1-3, with TRBD1 identical over 8 bases. V lost 2 bases, J lost 4 bases, and 4 bases stayed unmatched. This CDR3 is 15 amino acids long. The germline CDR1 and CDR2 sequences are SGHTA and FQGNSA. CDR3 amino acids: CASSLQGAKGNTIYF. CDR3 sequence (DNA): TGTGCCAGCAGCTTACAGGGGGCGAAAGGAAACACCATATATTTT.

The chain combines TRBV7-9 with TRBJ2-3, with TRBD2 matching over 8 bases. V shed 1 base and J 7 bases; nucleotides not matched to a gene: 13. The CDR3 length is 17 residues. Germline V lookup: CDR1 SEHNR, CDR2 FQNEAQ (reference sequence). CDR3: CASSLGGIAGYSNTQYF. The CDR3 nucleotides read TGTGCCAGCAGCTTAGGAGGGATAGCGGGGTATTCGAATACGCAGTATTTT.

V gene TRBV5-6 combines with J gene TRBJ1-1; possible D gene TRBD1, 5 bases. Germline V gene lookup returns CDR1 SGHDT and CDR2 YYEEEE. CDR3 size: 14 residues. V lost 2 bases and J 4 bases, leaving 12 bases between the germline ends. DNA for the CDR3: TGTGCCAGCAGCTTAGAACAGGTGGGCACTGAAGCTTTCTTT. Translation: CASSLEQVGTEAFF.

V gene TRBV28 combines with J gene TRBJ1-4; D is uncertain. The CDR3 loop spans 15 amino acids. Germline V gene lookup returns CDR1 MDHEN and CDR2 SYDVKM. V was pared by 3 bases and J by 8 bases, with 16 bases between. The CDR3 DNA is TGTGCCAGCAGTTTCCCGCGTACGAGTGAGGAAAAACTGTTTTTT. Protein: CASSFPRTSEEKLFF.

CDR3 in amino acids: CATSRAQGRNYGYTF. The CDR3 nucleotides read TGTGCCACCAGCAGGGCCCAGGGCCGTAACTATGGCTACACCTTC. The chain links TRBV15 to TRBJ1-2, with D perhaps matching TRBD1 (5 bases). Trimming left V 3 bases short and J 1 base short, with 12 bases between. This CDR3 comprises 15 residues. Per the germline V gene, CDR1 is LNHNV and CDR2 is YYDKDF (reference sequence). Supplemented by reference TRBV15 and TRBJ1-2, the full variable domain reads DAMVIQNPRYQVTQFGKPVTLSCSQTLNHNVMYWYQQKSSQAPKLLFHYYDKDFNNEADTPDNFQSRRPNTSFCFLDIRSPGLGDTAMYLCATSRAQGRNYGYTFGSGTRLTVV.

The CDR3 nucleotides read TGTGCCAGCACCACTCCGAGGACAGAAGCTTATGGCTACACCTTC. Amino acids: CASTTPRTEAYGYTF. The J gene is TRBJ1-2, the V gene TRBV6-6; possible D gene TRBD1, 6 bases. The CDR3 has 15 residues. Germline CDR1 MNHNY, CDR2 SVGAGI (reference sequence). The germline V and J ends were trimmed by 7 bases and 5 bases, with 20 bases remaining between them.